The rows below give T cell receptor beta chains drawn from one sample of a study of cytomegalovirus exposure and HLA in healthy donors. The protocol was immunoSEQ multiplex PCR, while the TCRdb copy is restricted to in-frame clones and leaves out a portion. The sample records 150,000 to 200,000 clones, approximately 88% being singletons. Sequences were obtained from PBMCs. These receptors originate from a young woman in good health and CMV-seronegative. The CDR3 runs from the conserved cysteine through the conserved F or W. D genes are given only for firm matches. Only some rows state a clone size, as once, few, many or a class for expanded clones.

clone_size	v_call	j_call	d_call	cdr3_nt	cdr3_aa
.	TRBV19	TRBJ1-2	.	TGTGCCAGTGGGGGAGGCAGTGCAGCTAACTATGGCTACACCTTC	CASGGGSAANYGYTF
.	TRBV5-1	TRBJ2-7	TRBD1	TGCGCCAGCAGCCCCCACACTCAACAGGGGCGGGAGCAGTACTTC	CASSPHTQQGREQYF
.	TRBV5-1	TRBJ2-1	TRBD1	TGCGCCAGCAGCTTGGGTCCGAGACAGGGAACGAGTGAGCAGTTCTTC	CASSLGPRQGTSEQFF
.	TRBV19	TRBJ2-1	.	TGTGCCAGTAGTATACTACGCTCCTACAATGAGCAGTTCTTC	CASSILRSYNEQFF
.	TRBV7-9	TRBJ1-1	.	TGTGCCAGCAGCTACTCGGAGGTCACTGAAGCTTTCTTT	CASSYSEVTEAFF
.	TRBV27	TRBJ2-6	.	TGTGCCAGCAGTATTACTGGGACATCTGGGGCCAACGTCCTGACTTTC	CASSITGTSGANVLTF
few	TRBV7-3	TRBJ2-5	TRBD1	TGTGCCAGCAGCTTAAAGGGGGCAGAGACCCAGTACTTC	CASSLKGAETQYF
few	TRBV5-8	TRBJ2-1	.	TGTGCCAGCAGCCGCCGCAACGGACAGAACAATGAGCAGTTCTTC	CASSRRNGQNNEQFF
once	TRBV29-1	TRBJ1-1	.	TGCAGCGTCCCGCCGGTGGAGACTGAAGCTTTCTTT	CSVPPVETEAFF
.	TRBV5-1	TRBJ1-1	TRBD1	TGCGCCAGCAGATCCGGGACAGGGTTTTCCACTGAAGCTTTCTTT	CASRSGTGFSTEAFF
once	TRBV9	TRBJ1-3	TRBD1	TGTGCCAGCAGCGTAAGGGACAGTAGCTCTGGAAACACCATATATTTT	CASSVRDSSSGNTIYF
.	TRBV7-9	TRBJ1-1	.	TGTGCCAGCAGTCCCCTGGCACCGAACACTGAAGCTTTCTTT	CASSPLAPNTEAFF
.	TRBV5-1	TRBJ1-2	TRBD1	TGCGCCAGCAGCTTGGTGGCGACAGGGGCCTATGGCTACACCTTC	CASSLVATGAYGYTF
.	TRBV2	TRBJ1-3	.	TGTGCCCGTGGTGGAGGTACGGTGTCCTCTGGAAACACCATATATTTT	CARGGGTVSSGNTIYF
.	TRBV15	TRBJ1-4	.	TGTGCCACCAGCAGAGTTGAAGGGGCGGGGGAAAAACTGTTTTTT	CATSRVEGAGEKLFF
.	TRBV5-1	TRBJ2-5	.	TGCGCCAGCAGCTTTGGTCAGGGCAAAGAGACCCAGTACTTC	CASSFGQGKETQYF
once	TRBV6-5	TRBJ1-2	.	TGTGCCAGCAGAAGGACAATTTATGGAGGCTACACCTTC	CASRRTIYGGYTF
.	TRBV5-1	TRBJ1-1	.	TGCGCCAGCAACTCCCCCACTGAAGAAGCTTTCTTT	CASNSPTEEAFF
.	TRBV5-5	TRBJ1-2	.	TGTGCCAGCAGCTTATTCGTGACAGATAACTATGGCTACACCTTC	CASSLFVTDNYGYTF
.	TRBV30	TRBJ1-2	.	TGTGCCTGGAGTGTACTGGCAGCGGTAGGGTATGGCTACACCTTC	CAWSVLAAVGYGYTF
few	TRBV6-5	TRBJ2-1	.	TGTGCCAGCAGTTCCACAGGGGAGGCCTACAATGAGCAGTTCTTC	CASSSTGEAYNEQFF
once	TRBV29-1	TRBJ2-7	TRBD1	TGCAGCGCTCGGACAGGTACATCAAAATTTGGCTACGAGCAGTACTTC	CSARTGTSKFGYEQYF
.	TRBV6-4	TRBJ1-2	.	TGTGCCAGCAGTGACCTCGCAGGGAACGGTGGCTACACCTTC	CASSDLAGNGGYTF
.	TRBV11-2	TRBJ2-7	TRBD2	TGTGCCAGCAGCTTAGGGTTTCGGGCTAGCGGAACCTACGAGCAGTACTTC	CASSLGFRASGTYEQYF
.	TRBV5-4	TRBJ1-1	.	TGTGCCAGCAGCCCCCGGGGGGGAGGGATGAACACTGAAGCTTTCTTT	CASSPRGGGMNTEAFF
.	TRBV5-1	TRBJ1-2	TRBD1	TGCGCCAGCAGCTCCAGACAGGGCGACTATGGCTACACCTTC	CASSSRQGDYGYTF
.	TRBV28	TRBJ2-7	.	TGTGCCAGCAGTTTATACCAGGGGGACTTGGCCTACGAGCAGTACTTC	CASSLYQGDLAYEQYF
once	TRBV5-6	TRBJ2-3	.	TGTGCCAGCAGCAGACTGCAGGGATTGGGGGATACGCAGTATTTT	CASSRLQGLGDTQYF